Each of the 7 T cell receptor beta chains below was sequenced from the same sample in a study of T-cell memory formation after mild COVID-19. TCRdb re-analysed the 5' RACE reads in MiXCR, keeping a single row per CDR3 protein. The sample holds a few hundred thousand distinct CDR3 sequences, around 15% seen once. The specimen sequenced was PBMCs or a T cell subset sorted from them (not recorded which). The source is a man younger than 35 who had mild COVID-19 (a few samples of this study predate the infection). Cell type and time point are not known.

V usage is TRBV19 and J usage is TRBJ1-5, with D hard to call. Germline CDR1 LNHDA, CDR2 SQIVND (reference sequence). Trimming removed 6 bases at V and 4 bases at J, with 10 bases between. The CDR3 has 13 amino acids. Here the CDR3 DNA reads TGTGCCAGTAGACCGGAGATTAATCAGCCCCAGCATTTT. Its translation: CASRPEINQPQHF.

The CDR3 protein is CASSQTSLQGYNEKLFF. The CDR3 DNA reads TGCGCCAGCAGCCAAACGAGCTTACAGGGGTATAATGAAAAACTGTTTTTT. The chain is built from TRBV4-3 and TRBJ1-4, with 7 bases fitting TRBD1. V lost 2 bases, J lost 4 bases, and 10 bases stayed unmatched. The germline V gene encodes CDR1 LGHNA and CDR2 YSLEER. This CDR3 is 17 amino acids long.

This clonotype has a count of ten or more. This chain links TRBV27 with TRBJ2-1; 11 bases map to TRBD2. The CDR3 extends over 16 amino acids. Germline V gives CDR1 MNHEY, CDR2 SMNVEV (reference sequence). The trim removed 3 bases at V and 5 bases at J, leaving 6 bases unmatched. The CDR3 loop reads CASSLISGGAHNEQFF. Written as DNA, the CDR3 is TGTGCCAGCAGTTTGATTAGCGGGGGGGCCCACAATGAGCAGTTCTTC.

The rearrangement joins TRBV3-1 to TRBJ2-3, with 7 bases matching TRBD2. After removal of 5 bases from V and 4 bases from J, the junction contained 3 bases not matched to a gene. Germline V lookup: CDR1 LGHDT, CDR2 YNNKEL (reference sequence). The CDR3 sequence is 13 residues long. The CDR3 sequence is CASSAAGADTQYF. The CDR3 DNA reads as TGTGCCAGCAGCGCCGCGGGGGCAGATACGCAGTATTTT.

CDR3 in DNA: TGCGCCAGCAATGATGGGGTGGTCGGGGAGCTGTTTTTT. Residues: CASNDGVVGELFF. The gene calls are TRBV10-1 and TRBJ2-2; D is unclear. This CDR3 is 13 amino acids long. CDR1 is WNHNN and CDR2 is SYGVQD in the germline V gene (reference sequence). Trimming cost V 7 bases and J 7 bases, with 13 bases left between them.

The sample holds a few counts of this clonotype. The V and J genes are TRBV2 and TRBJ2-1, with unresolved D. The CDR3 consists of 12 residues. The V and J ends lost 4 bases and 6 bases respectively, with 7 bases between them. Germline V gene lookup returns CDR1 SNHLY and CDR2 FYNNEI. CDR3 sequence reads: CASSVLFNEQFF. The CDR3 region has the DNA TGTGCCAGCAGTGTCCTTTTCAATGAGCAGTTCTTC.

The rearrangement uses TRBV3-1 and TRBJ2-5; no clear D. Looked up from germline, CDR1 is LGHDT and CDR2 is YNNKEL (reference sequence). The V end was cut by 0 bases, the J end by 2 bases, with 7 bases between. This CDR3 has 14 residues. The CDR3 protein is CASSQDTLQETQYF. The CDR3 region has the DNA TGTGCCAGCAGCCAAGATACGCTTCAAGAGACCCAGTACTTC.